The clone carrying this T cell receptor (beta chain) came up once. The PCR employed 60 Vbeta primers together with 13 Jbeta primers. Assay: immunoSEQ multiplex PCR; the TCRdb copy retains only in-frame clones and omits some. The sample has 150,000 to 200,000 clones, 75% to 85% seen once. This entry belongs to a study of cytomegalovirus exposure and HLA in healthy donors. Germline assignment: CDR1 SGHVS and CDR2 FNYEAQ. The CDR3 sequence is 14 residues long. V was clipped by 5 bases and J by 3 bases; unmatched bases: 2. This chain connects TRBV7-6 to TRBJ2-2; 8 bases are shared with TRBD1. The sequenced sample was PBMCs. The source is a woman aged 18-35 years in good health and CMV-seronegative. The CDR3 loop reads CASSRTGYTGELFF. CDR3 sequence (DNA): TGTGCCAGCAGCCGGACAGGGTACACCGGGGAGCTGTTTTTT.